A single sample gave rise to the 18 T cell receptor beta chains below, sequenced in a study of T cells in Graves' hyperthyroidism and ophthalmopathy. Researchers amplified the TCR beta CDR3 regions from RNA transcripts. HTBI primers were used for first-round RT-PCR of the TCR CDR3. TCRdb ran MiXCR on the multiplex PCR reads and lists one entry per CDR3 protein. The sample lists about 640,000 distinct CDR3 sequences, 20% to 25% occurring once. The source material was blood. These TCRs come from a man in his thirties or forties with Graves' ophthalmopathy.

In its sample, this clonotype was seen a few times. CDR3 in amino acids: CAILASSNYGYTF. CDR3 coding DNA: TGTGCCATCTTGGCCAGTTCTAACTATGGCTACACCTTC. This rearrangement joins TRBV10-3 to TRBJ1-2; no firm D call. CDR1 and CDR2 (germline): ENHRY, SYGVKD. The CDR3 has 13 amino acids. Trimming removed 8 bases from V and 0 bases from J, with 10 bases in between.

This clonotype was picked up a small number of times. This chain joins TRBV20-1 and TRBJ2-7; D is perhaps TRBD2 (5 bases). V lost 5 bases, J lost 3 bases, and 14 bases lay in between. CDR1 is DFQATT, CDR2 SNEGSKA, per germline (reference sequence). The CDR3 loop spans 13 amino acids. The CDR3 DNA follows: TGCAGTGCTCCCAGCGGCACCTACTACGAGCAGTACTTC. It specifies CSAPSGTYYEQYF.

This clonotype has at least ten counts. This CDR3 reads CASLKQGRINTEAFF. CDR3 in DNA: TGTGCCAGCCTAAAACAGGGACGGATTAACACTGAAGCTTTCTTT. This chain connects TRBV2 to TRBJ1-1, with D perhaps matching TRBD1 (6 bases). Trimming removed 8 bases at V and 2 bases at J, with 18 bases between. CDR3 length: 15 residues. Germline CDR1 and CDR2: SNHLY and FYNNEI.

This clonotype occurred a few times. The CDR3 spells CSVEGQGSYNEQFF. The CDR3 DNA follows: TGCAGCGTTGAAGGGCAGGGTTCCTACAATGAGCAGTTCTTC. The rearrangement uses TRBV29-1 and TRBJ2-1; maybe TRBD1 (5 bases). CDR1 SQVTM and CDR2 ANQGSEA come from the germline V gene. The CDR3 covers 14 residues. V was shortened by 1 base and J by 1 base, with 8 bases between the two germline ends.

In its sample, this clonotype was seen many times. The chain recombines TRBV28 with TRBJ1-4; 8 bases are shared with TRBD1. There are 14 residues in the CDR3. V gave up 5 bases and J gave up 8 bases; unmatched junction bases: 7. The germline CDR1 and CDR2 sequences are MDHEN and SYDVKM. The CDR3 bases are TGTGCCAGCAGTCCGGGACAGGCACGGGAAAAACTGTTTTTT. Amino acids: CASSPGQAREKLFF.

Points on this clonotype: A read error may explain this, as a much larger clone is one base away. The J gene is TRBJ1-2, the V gene TRBV11-1; 7 bases match TRBD1. In germline, CDR1 is SGHAT, CDR2 FQDESV (reference sequence). The length of the CDR3 is 18 residues. V was clipped by 10 bases and J by 0 bases; unmatched bases: 20. CDR3 loop: CANIVTPVQGTPNYGYTF. The CDR3 bases are TGTGCCAACATCGTTACCCCCGTACAGGGGACTCCTAACTATGGCTACACCTTC.

This clonotype was seen at least ten times. This chain links TRBV27 with TRBJ2-7; TRBD1 agrees at 9 bases. This CDR3 contains 15 residues. Germline loops: CDR1 MNHEY, CDR2 SMNVEV (reference sequence). Trimming cost V 6 bases and J 5 bases; bases outside gene matches: 11. In DNA, the CDR3 is TGTGCCAGCAGCCTAACCGGGACAGGGCTAAACGAGCAGTACTTC. Amino acid sequence: CASSLTGTGLNEQYF.

The chain combines TRBV5-1 with TRBJ2-7; D tentatively reads TRBD1 or TRBD2 (5 bases each). The CDR3 is 15 residues long. Germline-derived CDR1 and CDR2 are SGHRS and YFSETQ. V lost 4 bases to trimming and J lost 2 bases, with 16 bases between them. The CDR3: CASSVPGTAAYEQYF. CDR3 DNA sequence: TGCGCCAGCAGCGTCCCCGGGACGGCTGCCTACGAGCAGTACTTC.

This clonotype was observed at least ten times. This sequence joins TRBV11-1 and TRBJ2-2; 10 positions agree with TRBD2. CDR1 SGHAT and CDR2 FQDESV come from the germline V gene (reference sequence). Trimming cost V 6 bases and J 6 bases; bases outside gene matches: 13. This CDR3 has 17 residues. The CDR3 region has the DNA TGTGCCAGCAGTACACACCCTCCGGGACTAGCGTCCGGGGAGCTGTTTTTT. Protein product: CASSTHPPGLASGELFF.

This clonotype was observed a few times. V gene TRBV20-1 combines with J gene TRBJ2-1; D is tentatively TRBD1 or TRBD2 (6 bases each). The V end was cut by 5 bases, the J end by 8 bases, with 19 bases between. The V gene's germline CDR1 is DFQATT and CDR2 SNEGSKA (reference sequence). CDR3 size: 14 residues. The CDR3 loop reads CSAGSTSGGDEQFF. CDR3 DNA: TGCAGTGCTGGTTCCACGTCCGGGGGCGATGAGCAGTTCTTC.

This chain connects TRBV27 to TRBJ2-1; perhaps TRBD2 as D (5 bases). The CDR3 is 15 amino acids. The germline gives CDR1 MNHEY, CDR2 SMNVEV (reference sequence). V lost 4 bases and J 2 bases, leaving 12 bases between the germline ends. The CDR3 is CASSSIASTYNEQFF. CDR3 nucleotide sequence: TGTGCCAGCAGTTCTATAGCGAGTACCTACAATGAGCAGTTCTTC.

This clonotype was found many times. The chain combines TRBV5-1 with TRBJ1-1; possibly TRBD1 for D (5 bases). Germline V gene lookup returns CDR1 SGHRS and CDR2 YFSETQ. This CDR3 has 13 residues. V was shortened by 0 bases and J by 11 bases, with 14 bases between the two germline ends. The CDR3 DNA is TGCGCCAGCAGCTTGGAGTCCAGGGAGAGGGCTTTCTTT. This sequence encodes CASSLESRERAFF.

Only a few counts were recorded for this clonotype. The chain combines TRBV11-2 with TRBJ2-3; D is undetermined. Germline V CDR1 and CDR2: SGHAT, FQNNGV. Between the trimmed V and J ends, which lost 2 bases and 3 bases, there was a span of 3 bases. This CDR3 is 12 amino acids long. The CDR3 DNA reads as TGTGCCAGCAGCTTAAAGACAGATACGCAGTATTTT. Its protein is CASSLKTDTQYF. The variable domain in full, completed from reference TRBV11-2 and TRBJ2-3, reads EAGVAQSPRYKIIEKRQSVAFWCNPISGHATLYWYQQILGQGPKLLIQFQNNGVVDDSQLPKDRFSAERLKGVDSTLKIQPAKLEDSAVYLCASSLKTDTQYFGPGTRLTVL.

DNA for the CDR3: TGTGCCAGCAGCTCGACCGGGACTAGCGCCACGCAGTATTTT. It codes for CASSSTGTSATQYF. The chain carries TRBV7-2 and TRBJ2-3; 10 nucleotides line up with TRBD2. Germline CDR1 SGHTA, CDR2 FQGNSA. The ends lost 4 bases at V and 9 bases at J; junction bases unmatched: 7. The CDR3 is made up of 14 amino acids. The variable domain in full, completed from reference TRBV7-2 and TRBJ2-3, reads GAGVSQSPSNKVTEKGKDVELRCDPISGHTALYWYRQSLGQGLEFLIYFQGNSAPDKSGLPSDRFSAERTGGSVSTLTIQRTQQEDSAVYLCASSSTGTSATQYFGPGTRLTVL.

This sequence joins TRBV20-1 and TRBJ1-5, with a weak D call TRBD1 (6 bases). Trimming removed 4 bases at V and 0 bases at J, with 13 bases between. This CDR3 spans 15 amino acids. Germline CDR1 reads DFQATT; CDR2 reads SNEGSKA (reference sequence). Here the CDR3 DNA reads TGCAGTGCTACCACAGGGCCTTATAGCAATCAGCCCCAGCATTTT. Residues: CSATTGPYSNQPQHF.

This clonotype was observed a few times. The rearrangement uses TRBV5-1 and TRBJ1-1; no reliable D call. The V end lost 3 bases, the J end lost 4 bases, and 19 bases lay between the germline ends. From germline, CDR1 is SGHRS and CDR2 YFSETQ. This CDR3 contains 16 residues. DNA for the CDR3: TGCGCCAGCAGCTCTGGGTCGACCTCCCCCGGCACTGAAGCTTTCTTT. This gives the protein CASSSGSTSPGTEAFF.

This clonotype turned up a few times. The chain employs TRBV10-3 and TRBJ2-5, with unresolved D. The germline V gene has CDR1 ENHRY and CDR2 SYGVKD. This CDR3 comprises 12 residues. With 5 bases removed from V and 2 bases from J, the gap between germline ends came to 6 bases. The CDR3, as DNA: TGTGCCATCAGTTACAGTCAAGAGACCCAGTACTTC. Protein sequence: CAISYSQETQYF.

Ten or more counts support this clonotype. The J gene is TRBJ2-5, the V gene TRBV7-8, with D possibly TRBD2 on 5 matching bases. V was pared by 0 bases and J by 2 bases, with 16 bases between. The CDR3 spans 17 residues. CDR1 is SGHVS, CDR2 FQNEAQ, per germline. The CDR3 DNA reads as TGTGCCAGCAGCTTAGCGCTCAGAGGGCCGGGGCAAGAGACCCAGTACTTC. This sequence encodes CASSLALRGPGQETQYF.